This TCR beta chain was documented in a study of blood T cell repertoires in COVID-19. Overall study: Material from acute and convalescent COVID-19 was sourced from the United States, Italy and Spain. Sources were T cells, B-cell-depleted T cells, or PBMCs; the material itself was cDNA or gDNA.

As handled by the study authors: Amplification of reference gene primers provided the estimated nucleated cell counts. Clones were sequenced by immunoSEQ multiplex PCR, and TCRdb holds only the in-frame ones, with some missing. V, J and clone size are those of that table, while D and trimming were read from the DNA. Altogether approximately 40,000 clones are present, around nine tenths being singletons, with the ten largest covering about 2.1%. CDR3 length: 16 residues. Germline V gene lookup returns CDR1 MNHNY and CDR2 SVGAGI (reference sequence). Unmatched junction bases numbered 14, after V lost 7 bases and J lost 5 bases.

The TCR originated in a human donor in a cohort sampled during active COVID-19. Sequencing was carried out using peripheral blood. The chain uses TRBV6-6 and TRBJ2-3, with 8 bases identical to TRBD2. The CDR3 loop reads CASTYTGGGLGDTQYF. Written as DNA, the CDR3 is TGTGCCAGCACCTACACGGGAGGGGGGCTGGGAGATACGCAGTATTTT.